The T cell receptor beta chain under discussion was sequenced for a study of T cells after yellow fever vaccination. Study summary: When fractions had low cell numbers, they were prepared with SMART-Seq v4 Ultra Low Input.

This clonotype was picked up a small number of times. What it recognizes is unknown. General observations from the study: A large majority of primary-vaccination clones showed up again after the booster (about 97% CD4, around 88% CD8). Clonotypes appearing in both CD4 and CD8 compartments existed, and their share was small.

TCRdb analysed the 5' RACE reads with MiXCR anew, one entry per CDR3 protein. Counted here are about 320,000 distinct CDR3 sequences, around 10% occurring once; the ten biggest clones make up about 3%. The V end lost 2 bases, the J end lost 0 bases, and 8 bases lay between the germline ends. In germline, CDR1 is LNHDA, CDR2 SQIVND (reference sequence). This CDR3 spans 15 amino acids. The sequence was obtained from a man between 18 and 35 years old who received the YFV17D yellow fever vaccine. Sample: CD4+ T cells sorted from PBMCs, taken 45 days after the yellow fever booster vaccination. The chain links TRBV19 to TRBJ2-1; perhaps TRBD1 as D (6 bases). CDR3 region: CASSIRGSSYNEQFF. The CDR3 DNA follows: TGTGCCAGTAGTATAAGGGGGAGCTCCTACAATGAGCAGTTCTTC.